These 27 T cell receptor beta chains originate from one sample sequenced in a study of a mutant IDH1 vaccine in newly diagnosed glioma. What these receptors recognize is not known. The time point: week 47, end of study. Each dose delivered 300 ug of mutant IDH1 20-mer peptide subcutaneously with imiquimod. Generated by immunoSEQ multiplex PCR, the TCRdb table keeps only in-frame clones and is missing some. The sample includes approximately 25,000 clones, roughly 80% of them seen just once. Sample: PBMCs, taken from a glioma patient whose treatment included an IDH1 peptide vaccine. The receptors shown here come from a man between 35 and 55 years old with glioma. Some clones in this sample may be carry-over from other donors' samples.

The rearrangement uses TRBV6-1 and TRBJ2-7; the D call may be TRBD1 or TRBD2 (5 bases each). This CDR3 comprises 14 residues. Trimming cost V 2 bases and J 2 bases, with 10 bases left between them. In germline, CDR1 is MNHNS, CDR2 SASEGT. This chain's CDR3 is CASSESGTPYEQYF. The CDR3 DNA is TGTGCCAGCAGTGAATCAGGGACCCCCTACGAGCAGTACTTC.

The V gene is TRBV5-1, the J gene TRBJ1-1, with TRBD1 matching over 12 bases. This CDR3 has 18 amino acids. Germline V gene sequence: CDR1 SGHRS, CDR2 YFSETQ. The junction had 11 bases not matched to a gene; V was cut back by 4 bases and J by 1 base. The CDR3 is CASSAGQGAQRKNTEAFF. CDR3 bases: TGCGCCAGCAGCGCGGGACAGGGGGCGCAAAGGAAGAACACTGAAGCTTTCTTT.

Regarding this clone: The junction departs from germline at one end; a sequencing error may be responsible. The chain is built from TRBV6-1 and TRBJ1-4, with a possible D match to TRBD1 (6 bases). Germline V gene data show CDR1 as MNHNS and CDR2 as SASEGT. CDR3 length: 17 amino acids. The CDR3 nucleotides read TGTGCCAGCAGCGAAGACCTCAGGGGAAAGATGCACGAAAAACTGTTTTTT. This gives the protein CASSEDLRGKMHEKLFF.

This rearrangement joins TRBV19 to TRBJ2-5; perhaps TRBD2 as D (6 bases). Germline CDR1 and CDR2: LNHDA and SQIVND (reference sequence). The CDR3 is made up of 14 amino acids. V shed 3 bases and J shed 4 bases, with 12 bases lying between them. The CDR3 region is CASSMAGSGETQYF. In DNA form, the CDR3 reads TGTGCCAGTAGTATGGCGGGGTCCGGAGAGACCCAGTACTTC.

The rearrangement joins TRBV5-1 to TRBJ2-7, with TRBD2 matching 12 bases. CDR3 length: 14 amino acids. V shed 7 bases, J shed 3 bases, and the junction held 5 bases outside the gene matches. CDR1 and CDR2 from the germline V gene are SGHRS and YFSETQ. The CDR3 here is CASGATSGGYEQYF. The CDR3 DNA reads TGCGCCAGCGGGGCGACTAGCGGGGGCTACGAGCAGTACTTC.

The chain is built from TRBV11-2 and TRBJ2-5, with a weak D call TRBD2 (7 bases). This CDR3 contains 15 residues. V was shortened by 5 bases and J by 0 bases, with 13 bases between the two germline ends. CDR1 SGHAT and CDR2 FQNNGV come from the germline V gene. This CDR3 is CASSLGGAYQETQYF. DNA for the CDR3: TGTGCCAGCAGCCTTGGGGGGGCGTACCAAGAGACCCAGTACTTC.

This chain connects TRBV29-1 to TRBJ2-1; tentative D call: TRBD2 (6 bases). The germline V gene has CDR1 SQVTM and CDR2 ANQGSEA. This CDR3 is 14 amino acids long. V was shortened by 6 bases and J by 0 bases, with 12 bases between the two germline ends. The CDR3 protein is CSVSGESSYNEQFF. The CDR3 coding sequence is TGCAGCGTGTCGGGGGAGAGCTCCTACAATGAGCAGTTCTTC.

The chain combines TRBV6-6 with TRBJ1-6; weak D call: TRBD1 (5 bases). Per the germline V gene, CDR1 is MNHNY and CDR2 is SVGAGI (reference sequence). V dropped 8 bases and J dropped 7 bases, with 15 bases sitting between them. The length of the CDR3 is 14 residues. In DNA form, the CDR3 reads TGTGCCAGCGCCCCAGGGTCATTCAATTCACCCCTCCACTTT. Amino acids: CASAPGSFNSPLHF.

The chain employs TRBV5-1 and TRBJ1-2; D ambiguous. The germline V gene encodes CDR1 SGHRS and CDR2 YFSETQ. V lost 3 bases to trimming and J lost 5 bases, with 14 bases between them. This CDR3 region has 14 residues. The CDR3: CASSSSPERYGYTF. The CDR3 DNA reads as TGCGCCAGCAGCTCCTCCCCTGAGAGGTATGGCTACACCTTC.

V is TRBV7-2 and J is TRBJ1-4; TRBD1 matches 9 bases. V lost 2 bases to trimming and J lost 8 bases; unmatched junction nucleotides: 12. This CDR3 has 17 amino acids. Per germline, CDR1 SGHTA and CDR2 FQGNSA. CDR3 bases: TGTGCCAGCAGCTTACAGGGACAGGGTGGGGTGGGAGAAAAACTGTTTTTT. Translated: CASSLQGQGGVGEKLFF.

The chain has TRBV4-2 and TRBJ2-3; TRBD2 matches 10 bases. V shed 3 bases, J shed 3 bases, and the junction held 9 bases outside the gene matches. CDR3 length: 17 residues. Germline CDR1 reads LGHNA; CDR2 reads YNFKEQ. CDR3 region: CASSQAPAGGATDTQYF. The CDR3 DNA reads as TGTGCCAGCAGCCAGGCTCCAGCGGGGGGGGCAACAGATACGCAGTATTTT.

The rearrangement joins TRBV28 to TRBJ1-1, with 8 positions matching TRBD1. V trimming: 8 bases; J trimming: 7 bases; junction bases outside the gene matches: 9. This CDR3 is built from 13 residues. CDR1 and CDR2 (germline): MDHEN, SYDVKM. CDR3 DNA sequence: TGTGCCAGCTTCCAGGGGGCGGCTAGTGAAGCTTTCTTT. Translated: CASFQGAASEAFF.

This chain uses TRBV18 with TRBJ1-1; 10 positions agree with TRBD1. V dropped 6 bases and J dropped 4; count of bases not matched to a gene: 8. The CDR3 is 15 residues long. CDR1 is KGHSH and CDR2 is LQKENI in the germline V gene. CDR3 sequence reads: CASSRDRGTSTEAFF. The CDR3 region has the DNA TGTGCCAGCTCTCGGGACAGGGGAACTTCCACTGAAGCTTTCTTT. The full variable domain, its missing parts supplied by reference TRBV18 and TRBJ1-1, is NAGVMQNPRHLVRRRGQEARLRCSPMKGHSHVYWYRQLPEEGLKFMVYLQKENIIDESGMPKERFSAEFPKEGPSILRIQQVVRGDSAAYFCASSRDRGTSTEAFFGQGTRLTVV.

This chain connects TRBV5-8 to TRBJ1-6; D remains unclear. Per germline, CDR1 SGHTS and CDR2 YDEGEE. The CDR3 is 15 amino acids. V was clipped by 0 bases and J by 7 bases, with 11 bases between them. CDR3 residues: CASSLETGRNSPLHF. The DNA for the CDR3 is TGTGCCAGCAGCTTGGAAACGGGGAGGAATTCACCCCTCCACTTT.

The chain recombines TRBV19 with TRBJ1-1; 8 bases are a match to TRBD1. Germline lookup yields CDR1 LNHDA and CDR2 SQIVND (reference sequence). The CDR3 is made up of 16 amino acids. The trim removed 7 bases at V and 0 bases at J, leaving 10 bases unmatched. CDR3 residues: CASIPLGQGLNTEAFF. CDR3 nucleotide sequence: TGTGCCAGTATCCCTCTCGGACAGGGCCTGAACACTGAAGCTTTCTTT.

This clone was seen once. The V gene is TRBV6-1, the J gene TRBJ2-7; D is ambiguous. Germline values: CDR1 MNHNS, CDR2 SASEGT. The CDR3 runs 12 residues. The V end lost 6 bases, the J end lost 0 bases, and 6 bases lay between the germline ends. The chain's CDR3 is CASSAYSYEQYF. The CDR3 DNA sequence: TGTGCCAGCAGCGCATACTCCTACGAGCAGTACTTC.

The rearrangement uses TRBV6-1 and TRBJ2-7; TRBD2 matches at 7 bases. The CDR3 consists of 15 residues. V dropped 2 bases and J dropped 9; count of bases not matched to a gene: 13. Germline V gene sequence: CDR1 MNHNS, CDR2 SASEGT. The CDR3 region has the DNA TGTGCCAGCAGTGAAAGGGGCGGGGGTGATCCGGGGCAGTACTTC. Its translation: CASSERGGGDPGQYF.

The V gene is TRBV5-1, the J gene TRBJ1-1, with a weak D call TRBD1 (6 bases). In germline, CDR1 is SGHRS, CDR2 YFSETQ. V lost 4 bases, J lost 1 base, and 14 bases lay in between. The CDR3 spans 15 residues. This CDR3 reads CASSLAGGRNTEAFF. The CDR3 DNA follows: TGCGCCAGCAGCCTCGCTGGGGGCAGGAACACTGAAGCTTTCTTT.

V is TRBV5-6 and J is TRBJ2-1, with 13 bases fitting TRBD2. The germline gives CDR1 SGHDT, CDR2 YYEEEE. This CDR3 region has 17 residues. V shed 5 bases, J shed 4 bases, and the junction held 9 bases outside the gene matches. Here the CDR3 DNA reads TGTGCCAGCAGAATGGGACTAGCGGGGAGGGGATACAATGAGCAGTTCTTC. Its protein is CASRMGLAGRGYNEQFF.

The chain uses TRBV28 and TRBJ1-2, with D maybe TRBD1 (5 bases). Germline assignment: CDR1 MDHEN and CDR2 SYDVKM. The CDR3 loop spans 11 amino acids. V lost 6 bases and J lost 7, with 9 bases in between. This chain's CDR3 is CASSRGVGYTF. In nucleotides, the CDR3 is TGTGCCAGCAGCCGGGGGGTTGGCTACACCTTC.

The chain links TRBV10-3 to TRBJ1-1, with 7 bases that match TRBD1. Germline trimming cut 5 bases from V and 0 bases from J; bases unmatched to any gene: 3. The germline V gene encodes CDR1 ENHRY and CDR2 SYGVKD. The CDR3 totals 14 residues. The chain's CDR3 is CAISPDRVNTEAFF. The CDR3 region has the DNA TGTGCCATCAGTCCTGACAGGGTGAACACTGAAGCTTTCTTT.

This chain connects TRBV15 to TRBJ2-7; D unclear. V lost 1 base, J lost 5 bases, and 12 bases lay in between. Germline V gene lookup returns CDR1 LNHNV and CDR2 YYDKDF (reference sequence). This CDR3 has 14 amino acids. CDR3 nucleotide sequence: TGTGCCACCAGCAGAGGGGGTAGCTCGGACGAGCAGTACTTC. Protein product: CATSRGGSSDEQYF.

In the case of this clone: An end of the junction differs from the germline gene, which may be a read error. The chain carries TRBV18 and TRBJ2-1; TRBD1 agrees at 11 bases. This CDR3 has 16 residues. Germline-derived CDR1 and CDR2 are KGHSH and LQKENI. The CDR3, as DNA: TGTGCCAGCGCACCAGATCGGGACAGGGGGGGCAATGAGCAGTTCTTC. Protein sequence: CASAPDRDRGGNEQFF.

This clone was seen more than once but under ten times. The rearrangement links TRBV14 to TRBJ2-1, with D perhaps being TRBD1 or TRBD2 (5 bases each). The CDR3 has 15 amino acids. Germline V lookup: CDR1 SGHDN, CDR2 FVKESK. V was trimmed by 4 bases and J by 7 bases, leaving 17 bases between them. CDR3 sequence reads: CASSRDPPTWNEQFF. The CDR3 region has the DNA TGTGCCAGCAGCCGGGACCCGCCCACTTGGAATGAGCAGTTCTTC.

The V gene is TRBV7-2, the J gene TRBJ1-2; TRBD1 matches at 7 bases. This CDR3 is built from 14 residues. CDR1 and CDR2 (germline): SGHTA, FQGNSA. The V and J ends lost 1 base and 4 bases, in that order; junction bases with no gene match: 3. The CDR3 sequence: CASSLDPGGYGYTF. The CDR3 region has the DNA TGTGCCAGCAGCTTAGACCCAGGGGGCTATGGCTACACCTTC.

This clone was seen a few times. The genes are TRBV4-1 and TRBJ1-5; no clear D. Trimming removed 0 bases at V and 11 bases at J, with 8 bases between. CDR1 MGHRA and CDR2 YSYEKL come from the germline V gene. CDR3 length: 12 residues. CDR3 in amino acids: CASSQDQWAQHF. DNA for the CDR3: TGCGCCAGCAGCCAAGATCAATGGGCCCAGCATTTT.

The chain uses TRBV6-5 and TRBJ1-1; TRBD1 is a possible D gene (6 bases). Germline V gene sequence: CDR1 MNHEY, CDR2 SVGAGI. The CDR3 spans 12 residues. V gave up 7 bases and J gave up 1 base, with 7 bases separating them. CDR3 residues: CASKTGNTEAFF. DNA of the CDR3: TGTGCCAGCAAGACAGGGAACACTGAAGCTTTCTTT.